The rows below give T cell receptor beta chains drawn from one sample of a study of shared clonotypes between healthy human individuals. Sequencing was performed with immunoSEQ multiplex PCR; in TCRdb, only in-frame clones are kept and a portion is missing. Of a few million clones in the sample, around nine tenths were seen once. The sample consisted of naive CD4+ T cells sorted from blood. The receptor source for this set is a man aged 18 to 29 in good health. Both conserved end residues are part of each CDR3. A D gene is named only where the DNA matches it firmly. A row's size may be missing; if present it is once, few, many or a size class.

TRBV2	-	TRBD1	TRBJ2-2	TGTGCCAGCATTCCGGGACAGGCAAACACCGGGGAGCTGTTTTTT	CASIPGQANTGELFF
TRBV5-4	-	-	TRBJ1-4	TGTGCCAGCAGCTTGGAAGGGTCAACTAATGAAAAACTGTTTTTT	CASSLEGSTNEKLFF
TRBV18	once	-	TRBJ2-2	TGTGCCAGCTCACTGACACAGGGCTCGAACACCGGGGAGCTGTTTTTT	CASSLTQGSNTGELFF
TRBV7-2	-	TRBD1	TRBJ2-5	TGTGCCAGCAGTTTGGAACAGGGGCGAAAAGAGACCCAGTACTTC	CASSLEQGRKETQYF
TRBV19	once	-	TRBJ2-3	TGTGCCAGTAGTATAGCGGCAGGCACAGATACGCAGTATTTT	CASSIAAGTDTQYF
TRBV28	-	-	TRBJ2-5	TGTGCCAGCAGTACCTTTCAGACCCAGTACTTC	CASSTFQTQYF
TRBV5-1	-	TRBD1	TRBJ2-5	TGCGCCAGCGGTTCCGGACAGGGGAGAGAGACCCAGTACTTC	CASGSGQGRETQYF
TRBV5-1	-	-	TRBJ2-2	TGCGCCAGCAGCTTGGGGGTTCGGGGGCGCCAGAACACCGGGGAGCTGTTTTTT	CASSLGVRGRQNTGELFF
TRBV19	-	-	TRBJ2-7	TGTGCCAGTAGTTTGACAGGGAGGTTCTACGAGCAGTACTTC	CASSLTGRFYEQYF
TRBV5-1	-	-	TRBJ2-6	TGCGCCAGCAGCTTGGCCCCGGCCGGGGCCAACGTCCTGACTTTC	CASSLAPAGANVLTF
TRBV5-1	once	TRBD1	TRBJ1-5	TGCGCCAGCAGCTCAGGGACAGGGGACGGGCAGCCCCAGCATTTT	CASSSGTGDGQPQHF
TRBV5-4	-	-	TRBJ1-2	TGTGCCAGCAGCTTGGAAGGCGGGGCATCGGAGGGCTACACCTTC	CASSLEGGASEGYTF
TRBV28	-	-	TRBJ2-7	TGTGCCAGCAGTTTTGGATTTAGGGGCCAACACTACGAGCAGTACTTC	CASSFGFRGQHYEQYF
TRBV10-2	-	-	TRBJ1-6	TGCGCCAGCAGTGGTTCGGGCGACGGTAGCTCCTATAATTCACCCCTCCACTTT	CASSGSGDGSSYNSPLHF
TRBV6-5	-	-	TRBJ2-3	TGTGCCAGCAGTTTGGGTGTCGGGAGCACAGATACGCAGTATTTT	CASSLGVGSTDTQYF
TRBV30	-	TRBD1	TRBJ1-6	TGTGCCTGGAGCACGGGACAGCTTAATTCACCCCTCCACTTT	CAWSTGQLNSPLHF
TRBV5-1	-	-	TRBJ1-1	TGCGCCAGCAGCTTGGAAGGTGTCGATCACCGGAACACTGAAGCTTTCTTT	CASSLEGVDHRNTEAFF
TRBV6-5	-	-	TRBJ2-7	TGTGCCAGCAGTTACTCGAAGTCAGGGATCCGCTACGAGCAGTACTTC	CASSYSKSGIRYEQYF
TRBV30	-	-	TRBJ1-3	TGTGCCTGGAACGGGGCCAAAGGAAACACCATATATTTT	CAWNGAKGNTIYF
TRBV9	-	-	TRBJ1-3	TGTGCCAGCAGCGCGAGGGAGGGGGTGAGGGACACCATATATTTT	CASSAREGVRDTIYF
TRBV10-3	once	-	TRBJ2-5	TGTGCCATCTCCTATGAGCGGGTGGAGACCCAGTACTTC	CAISYERVETQYF
TRBV5-1	-	TRBD1	TRBJ1-6	TGCGCCAGCAGCGGACAGGGGGATAATTCACCCCTCCACTTT	CASSGQGDNSPLHF
TRBV11-2	-	TRBD2	TRBJ2-1	TGTGCCAGCAGCTTAGGAGTGCGGGAGAGATACAATGAGCAGTTCTTC	CASSLGVRERYNEQFF
TRBV9	-	TRBD1	TRBJ2-7	TGTGCCAGCAGCCCCGGACAGGTACCTACCTACGAGCAGTACTTC	CASSPGQVPTYEQYF
TRBV7-9	once	-	TRBJ2-3	TGTGCCTCTAGAGGATATCTTTTAACAGATACGCAGTATTTT	CASRGYLLTDTQYF
TRBV27	-	-	TRBJ2-2	TGTGCCAGCAGTTTACGGCGAGAAGGGACCGGGGAGCTGTTTTTT	CASSLRREGTGELFF
TRBV14	-	-	TRBJ1-1	TGTGCCAGCAGTCAACCCTTTCGGGGGCGAGAAACTGAAGCTTTCTTT	CASSQPFRGRETEAFF
TRBV5-8	-	-	TRBJ1-2	TGTGCCAGCAGCTTGGCCAGGGGAATAGGGGGCTACACCTTC	CASSLARGIGGYTF
TRBV29-1	-	-	TRBJ1-2	TGCAGCGTTACCGGGACCGTTAACTATGGCTACACCTTC	CSVTGTVNYGYTF
TRBV19	-	-	TRBJ2-7	TGTGCCAGTAGTATAAGCTTCGGAGGGGGCTATCAACCCTACGAGCAGTACTTC	CASSISFGGGYQPYEQYF
TRBV5-1	few	TRBD1	TRBJ1-2	TGCGCCAGCAGCTTAGAGATAACAGGGGGCGTCTATGGCTACACCTTC	CASSLEITGGVYGYTF
TRBV11-2	-	-	TRBJ1-5	TGTGCCAGCAGCTTAGATCGGAATCAGCCCCAGCATTTT	CASSLDRNQPQHF
TRBV21-1	-	-	TRBJ1-5	TGTGCCAGCAGCAAAGATGGGGACAGCCGTCCCCGTAGCAATCAGCCCCAGCATTTT	CASSKDGDSRPRSNQPQHF
TRBV5-6	-	-	TRBJ2-7	TGTGCCAGCAGCTTAAGTGGGCACTTCTACGAGCAGTACTTC	CASSLSGHFYEQYF
TRBV2	few	-	TRBJ2-7	TGTGCCAGCAGTGAAGGGACCTACGAGCAGTACTTC	CASSEGTYEQYF
TRBV5-4	-	TRBD1	TRBJ2-5	TGTGCCACCACCCCTAAAGGGGGCCGAGAGACCCAGTACTTC	CATTPKGGRETQYF
TRBV2	-	-	TRBJ1-5	TGTGCCAGCAGTGTCGAGTATAGCAATCAGCCCCAGCATTTT	CASSVEYSNQPQHF
TRBV10-3	-	-	TRBJ2-3	TGTGCCATCAGAGAGGACAGAAGAGATACGCAGTATTTT	CAIREDRRDTQYF
TRBV28	-	-	TRBJ1-1	TGTGCCAGCACCATGGGGACGGTGAACACTGAAGCTTTCTTT	CASTMGTVNTEAFF
TRBV5-4	-	-	TRBJ2-1	TGTGCGAGCGGGCAGCGCTCGATCTACAATGAGCAGTTCTTC	CASGQRSIYNEQFF
TRBV5-4	-	-	TRBJ1-3	TGTGCCAGCAGCTTGACCGGACTCGGAAACACCATATATTTT	CASSLTGLGNTIYF
TRBV2	-	-	TRBJ2-1	TGTGCCAGCGTCCGGGACCCTGCGCCAGCCGGGGAGTTCTTC	CASVRDPAPAGEFF
TRBV27	-	-	TRBJ2-7	TGTGCCAGCAGTTTAGCAGGGGCCTACTACGAGCAGTACTTC	CASSLAGAYYEQYF
TRBV7-9	-	TRBD1	TRBJ1-1	TGTGCCAGCAGCGCACGACAGGGATTCGGTTTTGGAACTGAAGCTTTCTTT	CASSARQGFGFGTEAFF
TRBV5-1	-	-	TRBJ1-1	TGCGCCAGCAGCAGGGGGGAGAACACTGAAGCTTTCTTT	CASSRGENTEAFF
TRBV6-6	few	-	TRBJ1-1	TGTGCCAGCAGTGCGACAGAAGAAGCTTTCTTT	CASSATEEAFF
TRBV27	-	TRBD1	TRBJ1-4	TGTGCCAGCAGTTTGGGACAGTCTAATGAAAAACTGTTTTTT	CASSLGQSNEKLFF
TRBV6-4	-	-	TRBJ2-5	TGTGCCAGCAGCCGCAACAGTAAAGAGACCCAGTACTTC	CASSRNSKETQYF
TRBV5-1	-	TRBD1	TRBJ2-2	TGCGCCAGCAGCTTGAGCGGACAGGGGACCGGGGAGCTGTTTTTT	CASSLSGQGTGELFF
TRBV4-1	-	-	TRBJ2-3	TGCGCCAGCAGCCAAGATCTTTGGCTTAGCACAGATACGCAGTATTTT	CASSQDLWLSTDTQYF
TRBV6-5	-	-	TRBJ1-2	TGTGCCAGCAGTTACGGGTTAACCCCTAACTATGGCTACACCTTC	CASSYGLTPNYGYTF